These T cell receptor beta chains were read from a single sample in a study of T cells in localized non-small cell lung cancer. This table comes from immunoSEQ multiplex PCR, and its TCRdb copy is limited to in-frame clones, with some not included. The repertoire holds some 7,700 clones, with 92% as singletons. The sequencing used peripheral blood mononuclear cells, collected before any cancer treatment. The receptors stem from a male donor at least 60 years old with stage II lung adenocarcinoma. Each CDR3 is given with its conserved first and last residue. A D gene is named only where the DNA matches it firmly. Some rows mark clone size as missing; the rest say once, few, many or name a class of expanded clone.

V gene: TRBV5-1
J gene: TRBJ1-1
D gene: .
clone size: once
CDR3 protein: CASSSSLGDEAFF
CDR3 DNA: TGCGCCAGCAGCTCATCGTTAGGCGATGAAGCTTTCTTT

V gene: TRBV15
J gene: TRBJ2-1
D gene: .
clone size: .
CDR3 protein: CATSGGRAGNEQFF
CDR3 DNA: TGTGCCACCAGTGGGGGCAGGGCTGGCAATGAGCAGTTCTTC

V gene: TRBV7-2
J gene: TRBJ1-5
D gene: TRBD1
clone size: .
CDR3 protein: CASSSRAGTGDQPQHF
CDR3 DNA: TGTGCCAGCAGCTCAAGAGCGGGGACAGGGGACCAGCCCCAGCATTTT

V gene: TRBV18
J gene: TRBJ2-3
D gene: .
clone size: once
CDR3 protein: CASSPSPSPGDTQYF
CDR3 DNA: TGTGCCAGCTCACCATCCCCCTCCCCGGGGGATACGCAGTATTTT

V gene: TRBV5-1
J gene: TRBJ1-4
D gene: .
clone size: .
CDR3 protein: CASSTGTPRSSEKLFF
CDR3 DNA: TGCGCCAGCAGCACCGGGACACCCAGATCGAGTGAAAAACTGTTTTTT

V gene: TRBV4-1
J gene: TRBJ1-2
D gene: TRBD1
clone size: once
CDR3 protein: CASSHLTGGNYGYTF
CDR3 DNA: TGCGCCAGCAGCCACTTGACAGGGGGTAACTATGGCTACACCTTC

V gene: TRBV10-3
J gene: TRBJ1-6
D gene: TRBD1
clone size: .
CDR3 protein: CAMSTGDNSPLHF
CDR3 DNA: TGTGCCATGTCGACAGGGGACAATTCACCCCTCCACTTT

V gene: TRBV5-1
J gene: TRBJ2-5
D gene: .
clone size: .
CDR3 protein: CASSQPGVVETQYF
CDR3 DNA: TGCGCCAGCAGCCAACCCGGGGTTGTTGAGACCCAGTACTTC

V gene: TRBV29-1
J gene: TRBJ1-2
D gene: .
clone size: .
CDR3 protein: CSVREGSYGYTF
CDR3 DNA: TGCAGCGTTAGGGAAGGGTCCTATGGCTACACCTTC

V gene: TRBV11-2
J gene: TRBJ2-7
D gene: .
clone size: .
CDR3 protein: CASSTGGTDDYEQYF
CDR3 DNA: TGTGCCAGCAGCACAGGAGGGACAGACGACTACGAGCAGTACTTC

V gene: TRBV19
J gene: TRBJ1-3
D gene: .
clone size: .
CDR3 protein: CASSRKVDSGNTIYF
CDR3 DNA: TGTGCCAGTAGCCGCAAAGTTGACTCTGGAAACACCATATATTTT